One and the same sample provided the 21 T cell receptor beta chains below, sequenced in a study of Ad26.COV2.S vaccination and SARS-CoV-2 variants. Assay: immunoSEQ multiplex PCR; the TCRdb copy retains only in-frame clones and omits some. The sample holds some 450,000 clones, about nine tenths seen once. The treatment is: 15 to 20 received Ad26.COV2.S at low or high dose, single or two shots; roughly 5 received placebo; per-sample allocation not given. Repertoires come from day 63 after the first vaccine or placebo injection. The sequenced sample was peripheral blood, obtained in a trial of Ad26.COV2.S vaccine versus placebo. The source of these receptors is a person between 18 and 65 years old who received the Ad26.COV2.S COVID-19 vaccine or a placebo.

CDR3 DNA: TGCGCCAGCAGCCAAGATCAGGGGACAGACTACGAGCAGTACTTC. Encoded protein: CASSQDQGTDYEQYF. The chain uses TRBV4-1 and TRBJ2-7, with 7 bases lining up with TRBD1. The CDR3 loop spans 15 amino acids. J lost 3 bases, V lost 0 bases, and 5 bases had no gene match. Germline assignment: CDR1 MGHRA and CDR2 YSYEKL.

In this sample, this clone turned up once. The DNA of the CDR3 is TGTGCCACCAGCCACTCGAGCGGGAGGGACTACAATGAGCAGTTCTTC. It specifies CATSHSSGRDYNEQFF. This chain connects TRBV15 to TRBJ2-1; 10 nucleotides line up with TRBD2. With V trimmed by 5 bases and J by 3 bases, 7 bases remained unmatched. The germline V gene encodes CDR1 LNHNV and CDR2 YYDKDF (reference sequence). The CDR3 covers 16 residues. The whole variable domain, filled in from reference TRBV15 and TRBJ2-1, reads DAMVIQNPRYQVTQFGKPVTLSCSQTLNHNVMYWYQQKSSQAPKLLFHYYDKDFNNEADTPDNFQSRRPNTSFCFLDIRSPGLGDTAMYLCATSHSSGRDYNEQFFGPGTRLTVL.

This chain joins TRBV4-2 and TRBJ1-4; D uncertain. The CDR3 totals 11 residues. Germline V CDR1 and CDR2: LGHNA, YNFKEQ. Trimming removed 0 bases at V and 7 bases at J, with 0 bases between. This CDR3 reads CASSQDEKLFF. Written as DNA, the CDR3 is TGTGCCAGCAGCCAAGATGAAAAACTGTTTTTT.

The chain recombines TRBV7-9 with TRBJ2-7; 10 bases are a match to TRBD1. With V trimmed by 4 bases and J by 1 base, 4 bases remained unmatched. CDR3 size: 15 residues. CDR1 is SEHNR, CDR2 FQNEAQ, per germline (reference sequence). CDR3 sequence reads: CASSSPDRGSYEQYF. As DNA, the CDR3 is TGTGCCAGCAGCTCACCGGACAGGGGGTCCTACGAGCAGTACTTC.

The chain carries TRBV3-1 (or the pseudogene TRBV3-2) and TRBJ1-3; D call uncertain. The CDR3 sequence is 15 residues long. Germline CDR1 reads LGHDT; CDR2 reads YNNKEL (reference sequence). Trimming took off 1 base at V and 2 bases at J, with 9 bases between the two ends. In nucleotides, the CDR3 is TGTGCCAGCAGCCAAGTCAGCCGGGCTGGAAACACCATATATTTT. It yields the protein CASSQVSRAGNTIYF.

The V call is TRBV20-1, the J call TRBJ2-1; D not resolved. Germline lookup yields CDR1 DFQATT and CDR2 SNEGSKA (reference sequence). Trimming stripped 5 bases from V and 4 bases from J, with 6 bases between. CDR3 length: 11 amino acids. CDR3 in amino acids: CSAPIYNEQFF. CDR3 bases: TGCAGTGCTCCCATTTACAATGAGCAGTTCTTC.

In the case of this clone: The same CDR3 can be traced to other DNA sequences in this sample. The chain joins TRBV5-1 to TRBJ2-7; TRBD2 matches at 11 bases. V lost 1 base and J lost 3; bases outside the gene matches: 3. Germline-derived CDR1 and CDR2 are SGHRS and YFSETQ. CDR3 size: 15 residues. The CDR3: CASSLTSGSYYEQYF. In DNA form, the CDR3 reads TGCGCCAGCAGCTTGACTAGCGGGAGTTACTACGAGCAGTACTTC.

The rearrangement uses TRBV28 and TRBJ2-5; the match to TRBD1 covers 9 bases. CDR3 length: 15 amino acids. Germline CDR1 MDHEN, CDR2 SYDVKM. V dropped 5 bases and J dropped 3; count of bases not matched to a gene: 7. CDR3 sequence: CASSPSGQGEETQYF. Written as DNA, the CDR3 is TGTGCCAGCAGTCCCTCGGGACAGGGTGAAGAGACCCAGTACTTC.

The V and J genes are TRBV4-1 and TRBJ2-7; D might be TRBD1 (5 bases). CDR3 length equals 15 residues. Trimming stripped 4 bases from V and 1 base from J, with 14 bases between. The V gene's germline CDR1 is MGHRA and CDR2 YSYEKL. The CDR3 DNA reads as TGCGCCAGCAGCCCGGGTTGGGGCTTATCCTACGAGCAGTACTTC. Its translation is CASSPGWGLSYEQYF.

This clone has a single count. Here the CDR3 reads CASSTYPRSRRRRDNSGNTIYF. CDR3 DNA: TGTGCCAGCTCCACCTATCCCAGAAGCCGACGCAGACGGGACAACTCTGGAAACACCATATATTTT. The V and J genes are TRBV18 and TRBJ1-3; tentatively, D is TRBD1 (6 bases). CDR3 size: 22 residues. Per germline, CDR1 KGHSH and CDR2 LQKENI. V was trimmed by 6 bases and J by 0 bases, leaving 33 bases between them.

The chain is built from TRBV15 and TRBJ2-2; D perhaps matches TRBD2 (6 bases). The CDR3 sequence is 17 residues long. From germline, CDR1 is LNHNV and CDR2 YYDKDF (reference sequence). Between the trimmed V and J ends, which lost 0 bases and 5 bases, there was a span of 16 bases. CDR3 region: CATSRDFLAKSTGELFF. As DNA, the CDR3 is TGTGCCACCAGCAGAGATTTTCTAGCGAAATCAACCGGGGAGCTGTTTTTT. The full variable domain, its missing parts supplied by reference TRBV15 and TRBJ2-2, is DAMVIQNPRYQVTQFGKPVTLSCSQTLNHNVMYWYQQKSSQAPKLLFHYYDKDFNNEADTPDNFQSRRPNTSFCFLDIRSPGLGDTAMYLCATSRDFLAKSTGELFFGEGSRLTVL.

This rearrangement joins TRBV11-2 to TRBJ2-7, with D tentatively TRBD2 (6 bases). The CDR3 contains 14 residues. V dropped 1 base and J dropped 4 bases, with 11 bases sitting between them. From germline, CDR1 is SGHAT and CDR2 FQNNGV. The CDR3 DNA reads as TGTGCCAGCAGCTTAGGGGCGGGACTGTACGAGCAGTACTTC. As protein: CASSLGAGLYEQYF.

The chain couples TRBV4-3 to TRBJ2-1; TRBD1 might be the D (7 bases). Trimming removed 5 bases from V and 9 bases from J, with 11 bases in between. Germline assignment: CDR1 LGHNA and CDR2 YSLEER. This CDR3 comprises 12 residues. CDR3 protein: CASSSGGPEQFF. For the CDR3, the DNA is TGCGCCAGCAGCTCAGGGGGGCCTGAGCAGTTCTTC.

The chain joins TRBV4-2 to TRBJ2-7; no clear D. V was pared by 0 bases and J by 2 bases, with 11 bases between. This CDR3 region has 15 residues. CDR1 and CDR2 from the germline V gene are LGHNA and YNFKEQ. As DNA, the CDR3 is TGTGCCAGCAGCCAAGAGTGGACGGCTACCTACGAGCAGTACTTC. Translation gives CASSQEWTATYEQYF.

The chain has TRBV7-2 and TRBJ2-1; 8 positions agree with TRBD2. Germline CDR1 reads SGHTA; CDR2 reads FQGNSA. V lost 5 bases to trimming and J lost 8 bases; unmatched junction nucleotides: 14. The CDR3 extends over 16 amino acids. The DNA of the CDR3 is TGTGCCAGCAGCAGTATGGGACTAGAACTGCCCGATGAGCAGTTCTTC. Protein: CASSSMGLELPDEQFF. Supplemented by reference TRBV7-2 and TRBJ2-1, the full variable domain reads GAGVSQSPSNKVTEKGKDVELRCDPISGHTALYWYRQSLGQGLEFLIYFQGNSAPDKSGLPSDRFSAERTGGSVSTLTIQRTQQEDSAVYLCASSSMGLELPDEQFFGPGTRLTVL.

V and J are TRBV7-9 and TRBJ1-1; D call uncertain. Germline CDR1 SEHNR, CDR2 FQNEAQ (reference sequence). The CDR3 has 14 residues. Deletions cut 1 base from V and 5 bases from J, with 11 bases between. The CDR3 DNA follows: TGTGCCAGCAGCTTAGGGGCCTCGGAGACTGAAGCTTTCTTT. It translates to CASSLGASETEAFF. The full variable domain, rest sourced from reference TRBV7-9 and TRBJ1-1, is DTGVSQNPRHKITKRGQNVTFRCDPISEHNRLYWYRQTLGQGPEFLTYFQNEAQLEKSRLLSDRFSAERPKGSFSTLEIQRTEQGDSAMYLCASSLGASETEAFFGQGTRLTVV.

This chain links TRBV7-8 with TRBJ2-5; TRBD1 matches 7 bases. The CDR3 is 13 residues long. J was trimmed by 7 bases and V by 5 bases; bases with no gene match: 7. Germline CDR1 is SGHVS and CDR2 is FQNEAQ. Written as DNA, the CDR3 is TGTGCCAGCAGCCGAACCCGACAGGGGACCCAGTACTTC. Its translation: CASSRTRQGTQYF.

The CDR3 DNA is TGTGCCAGTAGTACCCGAAGGTGGGGTTATGAGCAGTTCTTC. Its protein is CASSTRRWGYEQFF. This chain uses TRBV19 with TRBJ2-1; D not certain. Germline V CDR1 and CDR2: LNHDA, SQIVND (reference sequence). Trimming took 4 bases from V and 8 from J, leaving 15 bases between them. The CDR3 has 14 amino acids.

The rearrangement links TRBV19 to TRBJ2-7; 15 bases agree with TRBD2. The V gene end was trimmed by 2 bases and the J gene end by 2 bases; junction bases not matched to a gene: 7. Germline loops: CDR1 LNHDA, CDR2 SQIVND (reference sequence). This CDR3 region has 18 residues. CDR3 nucleotides: TGTGCCAGTAGTATAAGCGGACTAGCGGGAGGGCGGGCCTACGAGCAGTACTTC. This encodes CASSISGLAGGRAYEQYF.

With regard to this clone: The junction departs from germline at one end; a sequencing error may be responsible. The J gene is TRBJ1-3, the V gene TRBV6-6, with D possibly being TRBD1 (5 bases). The CDR3 has 20 residues. Germline lookup yields CDR1 MNHNY and CDR2 SVGAGI (reference sequence). The CDR3 nucleotides read TGTGCCAGCAGCTACTCTTCGGGACTCTCCCGGCGGTTCTCTGGAAACACCATATATTTT. It yields the protein CASSYSSGLSRRFSGNTIYF.

This chain uses TRBV30 with TRBJ1-1; D is possibly TRBD1 (5 bases). The CDR3 spans 13 residues. CDR1 and CDR2 from the germline V gene are GTSNPN and SVGIG (reference sequence). V shed 0 bases and J shed 3 bases, with 8 bases lying between them. CDR3 DNA sequence: TGTGCCTGGAGTGTACGGGACGACACTGAAGCTTTCTTT. This sequence encodes CAWSVRDDTEAFF.